This TCR beta chain comes out of a study of post-analysis software for immune sequencing data. For the study at large: The patients showed relapsing-remitting, secondary progressive and progressive-relapsing multiple sclerosis courses. Study-wide points: Analysis by F measure revealed that same-batch samples clustered strongly together. Controls' normalized Chao1 diversity significantly exceeded that of multiple sclerosis patients. In patients, TRBV5-6, TRBV5-1 and TRBV20-1 belonged to roughly five TRBV segments found more frequently than in controls.

Remarks on this clonotype: Antigen specificity is unknown.

This CDR3 has 15 amino acids. The trim removed 5 bases at V and 2 bases at J, leaving 6 bases unmatched. Germline CDR1 SGHTA, CDR2 FQGTGA. Carried by the TCR beta cDNA libraries were unique molecular identifiers. The T cell input of roughly 0.95 to 10 million gave roughly 460,000 cDNA molecules. From the PCR reads, TCRdb called clonotypes with MiXCR, one entry per CDR3 protein. The data hold some 690,000 distinct CDR3 sequences, with around 60% observed a single time. Sequenced material: blood. This chain connects TRBV7-3 to TRBJ2-3; TRBD2 matches at 8 bases. This TCR derives from a girl aged 2 to 9 with multiple sclerosis. The DNA of the CDR3 is TGTGCCAGCAGCGTTAGCGGGACCAACACAGATACGCAGTATTTT. The encoded protein is CASSVSGTNTDTQYF.